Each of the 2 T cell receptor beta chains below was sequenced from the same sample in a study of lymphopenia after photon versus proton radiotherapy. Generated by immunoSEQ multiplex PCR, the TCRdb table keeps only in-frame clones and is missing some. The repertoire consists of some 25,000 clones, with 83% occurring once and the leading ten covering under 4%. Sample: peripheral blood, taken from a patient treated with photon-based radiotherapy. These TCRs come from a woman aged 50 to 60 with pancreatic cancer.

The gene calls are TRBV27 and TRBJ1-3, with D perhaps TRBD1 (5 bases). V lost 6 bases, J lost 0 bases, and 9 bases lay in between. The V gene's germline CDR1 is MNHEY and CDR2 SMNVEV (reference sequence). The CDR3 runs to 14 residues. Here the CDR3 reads CASRDISSGNTIYF. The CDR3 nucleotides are TGTGCCAGCAGGGACATTAGCTCTGGAAACACCATATATTTT.

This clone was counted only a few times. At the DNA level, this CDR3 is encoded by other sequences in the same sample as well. The CDR3 DNA reads as TGCAGCGCTCAGGGGGGCCTCGGGTCCTACAATGAGCAGTTCTTC. It specifies CSAQGGLGSYNEQFF. The chain combines TRBV29-1 with TRBJ2-1; D perhaps matches TRBD1 (7 bases). Germline V gene data show CDR1 as SQVTM and CDR2 as ANQGSEA. V lost 7 bases and J 1 base, leaving 17 bases between the germline ends. This CDR3 is built from 15 residues.